The 22 T cell receptor beta chains in this list originate from one sample, sequenced in a study of blood T cell repertoires in COVID-19. Generated by immunoSEQ multiplex PCR, the TCRdb table keeps only in-frame clones and is missing some. Of approximately 150,000 clones in the sample, roughly 93% are singletons; the top ten hold just under 2%. The specimen sequenced was peripheral blood. The origin of the receptors is a woman in her sixties with COVID-19, enrolled during active disease.

This CDR3 reads CASSPPGTGYNEQFF. The CDR3 DNA sequence: TGTGCCAGCAGCCCTCCGGGGACAGGGTACAATGAGCAGTTCTTC. This chain links TRBV7-3 with TRBJ2-1; 9 positions agree with TRBD1. The CDR3 loop spans 15 amino acids. CDR1 is SGHTA, CDR2 FQGTGA, per germline. J was trimmed by 4 bases and V by 5 bases; bases with no gene match: 6.

The chain carries TRBV7-2 and TRBJ1-1; D not resolved. Germline values: CDR1 SGHTA, CDR2 FQGNSA. V gave up 8 bases and J gave up 1 base, with 14 bases separating them. CDR3 size: 14 residues. CDR3: CASLWRQTNTEAFF. The CDR3 DNA reads TGTGCCAGCCTTTGGAGGCAGACGAACACTGAAGCTTTCTTT. The full variable domain, with the rest looked up from reference TRBV7-2 and TRBJ1-1, is GAGVSQSPSNKVTEKGKDVELRCDPISGHTALYWYRQSLGQGLEFLIYFQGNSAPDKSGLPSDRFSAERTGGSVSTLTIQRTQQEDSAVYLCASLWRQTNTEAFFGQGTRLTVV.

This clone was seen a handful of times. The chain carries TRBV7-2 and TRBJ1-1; 9 positions agree with TRBD1. The V gene end was trimmed by 5 bases and the J gene end by 4 bases; junction bases not matched to a gene: 5. Per the germline V gene, CDR1 is SGHTA and CDR2 is FQGNSA. CDR3 length: 14 residues. Written as DNA, the CDR3 is TGTGCCAGCAGCCGGGACAGGGTTGGCACTGAAGCTTTCTTT. Translated, it gives CASSRDRVGTEAFF. Full variable domain (missing parts from reference TRBV7-2 and TRBJ1-1): GAGVSQSPSNKVTEKGKDVELRCDPISGHTALYWYRQSLGQGLEFLIYFQGNSAPDKSGLPSDRFSAERTGGSVSTLTIQRTQQEDSAVYLCASSRDRVGTEAFFGQGTRLTVV.

The J gene is TRBJ1-5, the V gene TRBV28; 8 bases fit TRBD1. Looked up from germline, CDR1 is MDHEN and CDR2 is SYDVKM. V shed 2 bases and J 6 bases; nucleotides not matched to a gene: 9. The CDR3 is made up of 16 amino acids. The CDR3 DNA reads TGTGCCAGCAGTTTACCGACAGGGGTTGTCGCTCAGCCCCAGCATTTT. This encodes CASSLPTGVVAQPQHF.

The rearrangement joins TRBV9 to TRBJ1-2; TRBD1 matches at 9 bases. The junction had 0 bases not matched to a gene; V was cut back by 0 bases and J by 3 bases. The CDR3 loop spans 14 amino acids. Germline V gene sequence: CDR1 SGDLS, CDR2 YYNGEE. CDR3 in DNA: TGTGCCAGCAGCGTAGACAGGGGGCACTATGGCTACACCTTC. This codes for CASSVDRGHYGYTF.

The chain employs TRBV7-2 and TRBJ1-5, with 9 bases that match TRBD1. The CDR3 has 18 amino acids. V dropped 5 bases and J dropped 4; count of bases not matched to a gene: 15. Germline V gene sequence: CDR1 SGHTA, CDR2 FQGNSA. This CDR3 is CASSRLPGQGGINQPQHF. The DNA of the CDR3 is TGTGCCAGCAGCCGCTTACCGGGACAGGGTGGAATTAATCAGCCCCAGCATTTT.

The rearrangement uses TRBV6-5 and TRBJ1-5, with D perhaps TRBD1 (5 bases). This CDR3 contains 14 residues. Trimming shortened V by 6 bases and J by 2 bases, and 11 bases separated the two germline ends. CDR1 is MNHEY and CDR2 is SVGAGI in the germline V gene. The CDR3 DNA is TGTGCCAGCAGCGAGCAGGGTGGCAATCAGCCCCAGCATTTT. It specifies CASSEQGGNQPQHF.

V usage is TRBV11-1 and J usage is TRBJ2-7; D gene unclear. Per germline, CDR1 SGHAT and CDR2 FQDESV (reference sequence). V was trimmed by 2 bases and J by 0 bases, leaving 8 bases between them. There are 14 residues in the CDR3. CDR3 region: CASSLRQRSYEQYF. CDR3 sequence (DNA): TGTGCCAGCAGCTTAAGACAACGCTCCTACGAGCAGTACTTC.

The rearrangement links TRBV4-1 to TRBJ1-2; 9 bases line up with TRBD1. V lost 3 bases and J lost 5; bases outside the gene matches: 10. Germline assignment: CDR1 MGHRA and CDR2 YSYEKL. The CDR3 sequence is 16 residues long. CDR3 in amino acids: CASSQEPQGAGYGYTF. The CDR3 region has the DNA TGCGCCAGCAGCCAGGAGCCACAGGGGGCGGGTTATGGCTACACCTTC.

The chain carries TRBV4-1 and TRBJ1-2; TRBD1 might be the D (6 bases). Trimming shortened V by 1 base and J by 1 base, and 16 bases separated the two germline ends. This CDR3 has 17 amino acids. The germline CDR1 and CDR2 sequences are MGHRA and YSYEKL. The CDR3 DNA follows: TGCGCCAGCAGCCAAGTTTCCGCGACAGGACTTAACTATGGCTACACCTTC. This sequence encodes CASSQVSATGLNYGYTF.

This chain joins TRBV19 and TRBJ2-7; tentatively, D is TRBD1 (6 bases). The CDR3 has 14 residues. Trimming stripped 7 bases from V and 5 bases from J, with 18 bases between. Germline values: CDR1 LNHDA, CDR2 SQIVND (reference sequence). In nucleotides, the CDR3 is TGTGCCAGTACTACAGGGATTCCCACGGACGAGCAGTACTTC. Its protein product is CASTTGIPTDEQYF.

The CDR3 loop reads CASSRVPGRNEQYF. The CDR3 bases are TGTGCCAGCAGCCGAGTCCCAGGGCGTAACGAGCAGTACTTC. V and J are TRBV6-5 and TRBJ2-7; D may be TRBD1 (5 bases). This CDR3 spans 14 amino acids. The germline V gene has CDR1 MNHEY and CDR2 SVGAGI. Trimming removed 6 bases from V and 5 bases from J, with 17 bases in between.

The chain couples TRBV11-3 to TRBJ2-7; 8 positions agree with TRBD1. Germline-derived CDR1 and CDR2 are SGHNT and YENEEA. V was pared by 5 bases and J by 6 bases, with 12 bases of the junction left unmatched. CDR3 length equals 15 residues. Here the CDR3 reads CASSQMTGEGSEQYF. The DNA for the CDR3 is TGTGCCAGCAGCCAGATGACAGGGGAAGGTAGCGAGCAGTACTTC.

The V gene is TRBV6-5, the J gene TRBJ1-2, with D possibly being TRBD1 (5 bases). Germline CDR1 is MNHEY and CDR2 is SVGAGI. V was trimmed by 4 bases and J by 7 bases, leaving 13 bases between them. This CDR3 is built from 13 residues. The CDR3 protein is CASSLDGGGGYTF. The CDR3 DNA follows: TGTGCCAGCAGTTTGGACGGGGGAGGTGGCTACACCTTC.

The chain recombines TRBV9 with TRBJ1-6; 7 nucleotides line up with TRBD1. This CDR3 is built from 16 residues. The germline V gene has CDR1 SGDLS and CDR2 YYNGEE. Trimming took 0 bases from V and 7 from J; bases not matched to a gene: 7. The DNA for the CDR3 is TGTGCCAGCAGCGTAGGTGGGCAGGGGGGAAATTCACCCCTCCACTTT. Protein product: CASSVGGQGGNSPLHF. Full variable domain (outside the CDR3, taken from reference TRBV9 and TRBJ1-6): DSGVTQTPKHLITATGQRVTLRCSPRSGDLSVYWYQQSLDQGLQFLIQYYNGEERAKGNILERFSAQQFPDLHSELNLSSLELGDSALYFCASSVGGQGGNSPLHFGNGTRLTVT.

The V gene is TRBV7-2, the J gene TRBJ1-2, with a possible D match to TRBD1 (6 bases). Germline lookup yields CDR1 SGHTA and CDR2 FQGNSA. V was shortened by 2 bases and J by 8 bases, with 12 bases between the two germline ends. The CDR3 runs 13 residues. The CDR3 sequence: CASSLNRDRGYTF. CDR3 DNA sequence: TGTGCCAGCAGCTTAAACAGGGATCGGGGCTACACCTTC.

The chain recombines TRBV6-5 with TRBJ2-1, with TRBD2 as a possible D gene (5 bases). The CDR3 is 13 amino acids. Germline CDR1 MNHEY, CDR2 SVGAGI. Trimming removed 8 bases from V and 2 bases from J, with 10 bases in between. The CDR3 here is CASRGTAYNEQFF. The CDR3 DNA reads TGTGCCAGCCGGGGAACAGCCTACAATGAGCAGTTCTTC.

The chain combines TRBV3-1 (or the pseudogene TRBV3-2) with TRBJ1-1, with a tentative D call TRBD1 (6 bases). Germline-derived CDR1 and CDR2 are LGHDT and YNNKEL (reference sequence). The length of the CDR3 is 12 residues. V lost 1 base and J lost 10, with 10 bases in between. The CDR3 loop is CASSQVQGRAFF. As DNA, the CDR3 is TGTGCCAGCAGCCAAGTTCAGGGGCGAGCTTTCTTT.

V usage is TRBV6-5 and J usage is TRBJ2-7; the D is unclear. The CDR3 spans 14 residues. V was clipped by 0 bases and J by 3 bases, with 9 bases between them. The germline V gene encodes CDR1 MNHEY and CDR2 SVGAGI. CDR3 DNA: TGTGCCAGCAGTTACTCGAAACGAGGCTACGAGCAGTACTTC. Protein sequence: CASSYSKRGYEQYF.

The chain recombines TRBV10-3 with TRBJ1-6; TRBD1 might be the D (6 bases). V lost 0 bases and J lost 7, with 10 bases in between. From germline, CDR1 is ENHRY and CDR2 SYGVKD. The length of the CDR3 is 15 residues. In DNA, the CDR3 is TGTGCCATCAGTGAGTCCCGGACAGAGAATTCACCCCTCCACTTT. Its protein product is CAISESRTENSPLHF.

This chain joins TRBV15 and TRBJ1-2; TRBD1 matches 12 bases. V shed 3 bases and J 4 bases; nucleotides not matched to a gene: 12. Germline-derived CDR1 and CDR2 are LNHNV and YYDKDF (reference sequence). The CDR3 runs 18 residues. The CDR3 is CATSRPPGTGGRVYGYTF. Written as DNA, the CDR3 is TGTGCCACCAGCAGGCCCCCCGGGACAGGGGGCCGAGTCTATGGCTACACCTTC.

The chain combines TRBV5-8 with TRBJ1-5, with 7 bases that match TRBD1. After removal of 7 bases from V and 6 bases from J, the junction contained 4 bases not matched to a gene. This CDR3 is 12 amino acids long. The germline V gene has CDR1 SGHTS and CDR2 YDEGEE. Here the CDR3 reads CASVEGAQPQHF. CDR3 nucleotides: TGTGCCAGCGTCGAGGGGGCTCAGCCCCAGCATTTT.